This T cell receptor beta chain was sequenced for a study of T cells after yellow fever vaccination. Study-level results: The CD4 and CD8 compartments had a small share of their clonotypes in common.

The trim removed 0 bases at V and 3 bases at J, leaving 2 bases unmatched. The CDR3 loop spans 16 amino acids. The germline gives CDR1 SGHRS, CDR2 YFSETQ. One entry per CDR3 protein, called by TCRdb with MiXCR from the 5' RACE reads. The sample includes about 170,000 distinct CDR3 sequences, roughly 6.4% of them seen just once. In this sample, this clonotype turned up many times. Its antigen is still unknown. The gene calls are TRBV5-1 and TRBJ2-5; 13 bases map to TRBD2. This material consisted of CD4+ T cells sorted from PBMCs, taken on the day of the first yellow fever vaccination. The sequence derives from a man between 18 and 29 years old who received the YFV17D yellow fever vaccine. CDR3 nucleotides: TGCGCCAGCAGCTTGGCCGGACTAGCGGGGGAAGAGACCCAGTACTTC. Residues: CASSLAGLAGEETQYF.